A single sample is the source of the 19 T cell receptor beta chains below, sequenced in a study of CD8 T cells in Susac syndrome. Reverse transcription of roughly 0.45 to 1 ug RNA was carried out with random hexamers. A single record per CDR3 protein comes from TCRdb applying MiXCR to the immunoSEQ multiplex PCR reads. The sample yields 150,000 to 200,000 distinct CDR3 sequences, over 85% seen once. Material: CD4+ T cells from PBMCs. These receptors were collected from a human donor with multiple sclerosis.

The V gene is TRBV10-1, the J gene TRBJ2-7; D is possibly TRBD1 (5 bases). In germline, CDR1 is WNHNN, CDR2 SYGVQD (reference sequence). CDR3 length equals 16 residues. V gave up 6 bases and J gave up 5 bases, with 23 bases separating them. CDR3 bases: TGCGCCAGCAGCTCTGGCTCAGATGGGGCGATACACGAGCAGTACTTC. The encoded protein is CASSSGSDGAIHEQYF.

The chain is built from TRBV28 and TRBJ1-2, with D hard to call. Germline CDR1 and CDR2: MDHEN and SYDVKM. V lost 3 bases and J lost 7, with 9 bases in between. CDR3 length: 12 amino acids. The DNA for the CDR3 is TGTGCCAGCAGTTTTTCGGGGTTTGGCTACACCTTC. The encoded protein is CASSFSGFGYTF.

The chain recombines TRBV9 with TRBJ2-2, with D possibly being TRBD1 (5 bases). The CDR3 is made up of 14 amino acids. V gave up 0 bases and J gave up 5 bases, with 8 bases separating them. Per germline, CDR1 SGDLS and CDR2 YYNGEE. CDR3 residues: CASSVAAGTGELFF. The CDR3 region has the DNA TGTGCCAGCAGCGTAGCTGCAGGGACCGGGGAGCTGTTTTTT.

The CDR3 loop reads CSVEDHSNTEAFF. In nucleotides, the CDR3 is TGCAGCGTAGAGGACCATTCGAACACTGAAGCTTTCTTT. The rearrangement links TRBV29-1 to TRBJ1-1; D gene uncertain. CDR3 size: 13 residues. Trimming shortened V by 6 bases and J by 1 base, and 12 bases separated the two germline ends. Germline loops: CDR1 SQVTM, CDR2 ANQGSEA.

The chain is built from TRBV23-1 and TRBJ1-2; TRBD1 agrees at 7 bases. TRBV23-1 is placed among ORFs of uncertain function. CDR3 length equals 16 residues. V was clipped by 2 bases and J by 8 bases; unmatched bases: 14. The CDR3 sequence is CASSQVLTGDLRGYTF. DNA for the CDR3: TGCGCCAGCAGTCAAGTTTTAACAGGGGATTTGAGGGGCTACACCTTC.

J is TRBJ1-6 and V is TRBV6-6; tentatively, D is TRBD1 (6 bases). The V and J ends lost 6 bases and 7 bases respectively, with 13 bases between them. The CDR3 has 14 amino acids. Germline V gene lookup returns CDR1 MNHNY and CDR2 SVGAGI (reference sequence). CDR3 in amino acids: CASSPGDRNSPLHF. The CDR3 coding sequence is TGTGCCAGCAGCCCAGGGGACCGGAATTCACCCCTCCACTTT.

The chain has TRBV7-2 and TRBJ1-3; D is undetermined. Germline V gene sequence: CDR1 SGHTA, CDR2 FQGNSA. V gave up 4 bases and J gave up 0 bases, with 10 bases separating them. The CDR3 is made up of 15 amino acids. CDR3 region: CASSSRLSSGNTIYF. CDR3 DNA: TGTGCCAGCAGCTCTAGACTGAGCTCTGGAAACACCATATATTTT.

The rearrangement uses TRBV28 and TRBJ2-1; 10 bases align to TRBD2. V lost 7 bases to trimming and J lost 2 bases; unmatched junction nucleotides: 8. CDR3 length equals 16 residues. From germline, CDR1 is MDHEN and CDR2 SYDVKM. CDR3 sequence (DNA): TGTGCCAGCACGGATTTCGGGACTAGCGCCTACAATGAGCAGTTCTTC. Amino acid sequence: CASTDFGTSAYNEQFF. The full variable domain, completed using reference TRBV28 and TRBJ2-1, is DVKVTQSSRYLVKRTGEKVFLECVQDMDHENMFWYRQDPGLGLRLIYFSYDVKMKEKGDIPEGYSVSREKKERFSLILESASTNQTSMYLCASTDFGTSAYNEQFFGPGTRLTVL.

This chain connects TRBV7-2 to TRBJ2-1, with D maybe TRBD1 (6 bases). Per germline, CDR1 SGHTA and CDR2 FQGNSA. Deletions cut 1 base from V and 2 bases from J, with 6 bases between. The CDR3 sequence is 14 residues long. CDR3 sequence: CASSLGTAYNEQFF. In nucleotides, the CDR3 is TGTGCCAGCAGCTTAGGGACAGCCTACAATGAGCAGTTCTTC.

The gene calls are TRBV29-1 and TRBJ1-5; D remains ambiguous. The CDR3 is 11 amino acids. Germline values: CDR1 SQVTM, CDR2 ANQGSEA. The V and J ends lost 4 bases and 5 bases respectively, with 6 bases between them. This CDR3 is CSVGADQPQHF. CDR3 DNA: TGCAGCGTTGGGGCAGATCAGCCCCAGCATTTT.

The chain uses TRBV7-2 and TRBJ1-2; 7 bases agree with TRBD1. Trimming cost V 3 bases and J 0 bases; bases outside gene matches: 4. The CDR3 is 15 residues long. Germline V gene sequence: CDR1 SGHTA, CDR2 FQGNSA. The CDR3 region has the DNA TGTGCCAGCAGCTTCGGACAGGACCCTAACTATGGCTACACCTTC. Translated, it gives CASSFGQDPNYGYTF.

V gene TRBV14 combines with J gene TRBJ2-5, with 10 bases aligning to TRBD2. Germline V gene lookup returns CDR1 SGHDN and CDR2 FVKESK. This CDR3 has 19 amino acids. Trimming cost V 0 bases and J 3 bases; bases outside gene matches: 13. CDR3 coding DNA: TGTGCCAGCAGCCAAGATAGATGGCTAGCGGGAGACACGAAAGAGACCCAGTACTTC. Translation gives CASSQDRWLAGDTKETQYF.

The CDR3 nucleotides read TGCGCCAGCAGCCTCCGGGACGCCCGTACGAACACTGAAGCTTTCTTT. Its translation: CASSLRDARTNTEAFF. V is TRBV4-1 and J is TRBJ1-1; D possibly corresponds to TRBD1 (5 bases). In germline, CDR1 is MGHRA, CDR2 YSYEKL. This CDR3 is 16 amino acids long. V was pared by 4 bases and J by 1 base, with 16 bases between.

CDR3 nucleotide sequence: TGTGCCAGCAGCTTATCGGCCATAGATACGCAGTATTTT. As protein: CASSLSAIDTQYF. This chain connects TRBV11-3 to TRBJ2-3; D unresolved. This CDR3 spans 13 amino acids. V lost 2 bases and J lost 5, with 8 bases in between. Germline V gene lookup returns CDR1 SGHNT and CDR2 YENEEA.

The rearrangement uses TRBV29-1 and TRBJ2-1; 7 positions agree with TRBD1. The CDR3 sequence is 13 residues long. V lost 7 bases, J lost 9 bases, and 12 bases stayed unmatched. The germline CDR1 and CDR2 sequences are SQVTM and ANQGSEA. The CDR3 protein is CSASGQSGGEQFF. The CDR3 DNA reads as TGCAGCGCTTCGGGACAGTCCGGCGGTGAGCAGTTCTTC.

The chain combines TRBV6-5 with TRBJ2-7; the D gene is possibly TRBD2 (5 bases). The ends were cut back, 2 bases at V and 5 bases at J, with 25 bases in the middle. CDR1 MNHEY and CDR2 SVGAGI come from the germline V gene. The CDR3 loop spans 18 amino acids. The CDR3 region is CASSYDQAGSPGLHEQYF. CDR3 coding DNA: TGTGCCAGCAGTTACGATCAAGCAGGATCCCCGGGGTTGCACGAGCAGTACTTC.

CDR3 bases: TGCGCCAGCAGTCCCGCCGACGATGGCTACACCTTC. Translating gives CASSPADDGYTF. The chain couples TRBV23-1 to TRBJ1-2; D not certain. TRBV23-1 is assigned to the ORF class and has an uncertain function. This CDR3 has 12 residues. V lost 4 bases to trimming and J lost 6 bases, with 9 bases between them.

The genes are TRBV6-1 and TRBJ2-5; D uncertain. Germline CDR1 is MNHNS and CDR2 is SASEGT. V shed 1 base and J shed 5 bases, with 5 bases lying between them. The CDR3 runs to 12 residues. DNA of the CDR3: TGTGCCAGCAGTGAAGTGGGGGAGACCCAGTACTTC. Amino acid sequence: CASSEVGETQYF.

The genes are TRBV10-3 and TRBJ1-2; D perhaps matches TRBD1 (5 bases). Germline loops: CDR1 ENHRY, CDR2 SYGVKD. Trimming removed 4 bases at V and 4 bases at J, with 13 bases between. The CDR3 consists of 14 residues. CDR3 residues: CAISGSTALYGYTF. The CDR3, as DNA: TGTGCCATCAGTGGCTCGACAGCCCTCTATGGCTACACCTTC.